This T cell receptor (beta chain) was profiled in a study of T cell changes during pregnancy in multiple sclerosis. The repertoire was sequenced with immunoSEQ multiplex PCR; TCRdb's copy has only in-frame clones and lacks some. Among over 25,000 clones listed, roughly nine tenths were seen once. The CDR3 contains 15 residues. CDR1 is SGHRS, CDR2 YFSETQ, per germline. V gave up 0 bases and J gave up 5 bases; unmatched junction bases: 2. The V and J genes are TRBV5-1 and TRBJ2-2; 9 bases are shared with TRBD2. Sequencing was performed on CD4+ T cells from peripheral blood mononuclear cells, taken in the first trimester of pregnancy. The receptor was derived from a female donor with multiple sclerosis, enrolled in a pregnancy study. The CDR3, as DNA: TGCGCCAGCAGCTTGGTAGCGGGGGAAACCGGGGAGCTGTTTTTT. Amino acids: CASSLVAGETGELFF.